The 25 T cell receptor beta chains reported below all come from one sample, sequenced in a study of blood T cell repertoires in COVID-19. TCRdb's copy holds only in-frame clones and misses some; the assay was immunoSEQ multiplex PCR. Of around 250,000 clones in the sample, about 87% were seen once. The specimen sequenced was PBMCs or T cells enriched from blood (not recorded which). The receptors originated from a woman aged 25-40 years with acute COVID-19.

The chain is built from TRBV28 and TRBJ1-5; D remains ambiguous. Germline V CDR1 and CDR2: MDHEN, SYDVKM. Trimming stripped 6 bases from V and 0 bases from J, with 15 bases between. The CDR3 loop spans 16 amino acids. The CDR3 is CASSHRSAASNQPQHF. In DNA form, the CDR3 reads TGTGCCAGCAGCCACCGTTCCGCGGCTAGCAATCAGCCCCAGCATTTT.

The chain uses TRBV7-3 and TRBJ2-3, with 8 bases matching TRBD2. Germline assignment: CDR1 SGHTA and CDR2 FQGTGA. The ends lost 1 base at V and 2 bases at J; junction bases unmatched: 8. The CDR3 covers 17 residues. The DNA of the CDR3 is TGTGCCAGCAGCTTAAGATCCAGCGGGGGCCCCACAGATACGCAGTATTTT. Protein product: CASSLRSSGGPTDTQYF.

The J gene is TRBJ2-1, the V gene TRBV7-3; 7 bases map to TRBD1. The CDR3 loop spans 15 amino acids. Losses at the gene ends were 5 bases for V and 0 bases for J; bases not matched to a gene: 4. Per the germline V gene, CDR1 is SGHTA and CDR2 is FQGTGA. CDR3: CASSLDRASYNEQFF. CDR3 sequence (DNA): TGTGCCAGCAGCCTTGACAGGGCCTCCTACAATGAGCAGTTCTTC.

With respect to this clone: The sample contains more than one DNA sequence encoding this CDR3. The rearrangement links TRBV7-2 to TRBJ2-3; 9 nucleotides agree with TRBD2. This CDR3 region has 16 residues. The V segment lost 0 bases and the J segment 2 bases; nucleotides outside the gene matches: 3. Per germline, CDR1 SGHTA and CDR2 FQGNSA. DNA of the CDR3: TGTGCCAGCAGCTTAGCGTCTAGCGGGAACACAGATACGCAGTATTTT. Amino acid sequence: CASSLASSGNTDTQYF. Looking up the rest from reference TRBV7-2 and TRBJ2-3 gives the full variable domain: GAGVSQSPSNKVTEKGKDVELRCDPISGHTALYWYRQSLGQGLEFLIYFQGNSAPDKSGLPSDRFSAERTGGSVSTLTIQRTQQEDSAVYLCASSLASSGNTDTQYFGPGTRLTVL.

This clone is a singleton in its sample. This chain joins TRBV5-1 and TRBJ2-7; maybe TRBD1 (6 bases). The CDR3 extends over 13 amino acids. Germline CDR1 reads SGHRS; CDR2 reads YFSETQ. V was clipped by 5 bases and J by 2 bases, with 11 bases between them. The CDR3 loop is CASRGADPYEQYF. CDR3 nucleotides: TGCGCCAGCAGGGGGGCGGATCCCTACGAGCAGTACTTC.

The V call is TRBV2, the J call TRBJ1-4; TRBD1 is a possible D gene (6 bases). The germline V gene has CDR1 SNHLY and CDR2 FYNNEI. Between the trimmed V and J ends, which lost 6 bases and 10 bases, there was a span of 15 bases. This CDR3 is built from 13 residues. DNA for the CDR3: TGTGCCAGCAGGACGGGGGGCGGAGGAAAACTGTTTTTT. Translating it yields CASRTGGGGKLFF.

The CDR3 reads CASEGSETGEEKLFF. The CDR3 bases are TGTGCCTCAGAAGGGTCTGAGACAGGGGAGGAAAAACTGTTTTTT. The V call is TRBV30, the J call TRBJ1-4, with 8 bases lining up with TRBD1. J was trimmed by 8 bases and V by 7 bases; bases with no gene match: 15. There are 15 residues in the CDR3. The germline V gene has CDR1 GTSNPN and CDR2 SVGIG (reference sequence).

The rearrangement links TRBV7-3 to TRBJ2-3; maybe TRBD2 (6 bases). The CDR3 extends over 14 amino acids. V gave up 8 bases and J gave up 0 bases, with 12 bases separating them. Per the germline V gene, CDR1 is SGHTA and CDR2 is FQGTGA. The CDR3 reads CASASGTSTDTQYF. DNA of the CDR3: TGTGCCAGCGCTTCCGGGACTAGCACAGATACGCAGTATTTT.

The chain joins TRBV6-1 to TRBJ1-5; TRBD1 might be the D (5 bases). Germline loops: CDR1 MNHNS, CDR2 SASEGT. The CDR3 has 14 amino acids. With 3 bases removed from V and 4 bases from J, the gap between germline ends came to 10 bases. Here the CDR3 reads CASSEIQENQPQHF. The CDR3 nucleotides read TGTGCCAGCAGTGAGATACAGGAGAATCAGCCCCAGCATTTT.

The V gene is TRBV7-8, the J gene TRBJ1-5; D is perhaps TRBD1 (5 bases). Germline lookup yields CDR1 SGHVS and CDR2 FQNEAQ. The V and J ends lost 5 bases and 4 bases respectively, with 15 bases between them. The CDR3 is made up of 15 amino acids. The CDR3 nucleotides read TGTGCCAGCAGCCCAGAGCCAGGGAGGAATCAGCCCCAGCATTTT. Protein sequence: CASSPEPGRNQPQHF.

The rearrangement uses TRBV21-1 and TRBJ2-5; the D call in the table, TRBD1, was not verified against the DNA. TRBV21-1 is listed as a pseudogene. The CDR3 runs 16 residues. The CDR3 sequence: CASSKGRTGRGETQYF. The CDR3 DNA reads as TGTGCCAGCAGCAAAGGGCGGACAGGGAGGGGGGAGACCCAGTACTTC.

The CDR3 DNA reads as TGTGCCAGCAGTCCCCAAGGGGCAGGGTCCTATAATTCACCCCTCCACTTT. It translates to CASSPQGAGSYNSPLHF. The V gene is TRBV28, the J gene TRBJ1-6, with D tentatively TRBD1 (5 bases). V lost 5 bases and J lost 1, with 15 bases in between. Germline loops: CDR1 MDHEN, CDR2 SYDVKM. CDR3 size: 17 residues.

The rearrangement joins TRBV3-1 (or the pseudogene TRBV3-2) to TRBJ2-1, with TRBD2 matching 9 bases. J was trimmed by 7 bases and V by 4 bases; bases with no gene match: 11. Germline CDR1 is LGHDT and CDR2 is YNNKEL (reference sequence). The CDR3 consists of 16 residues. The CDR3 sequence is CASSRSLAGVGNEQFF. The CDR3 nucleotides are TGTGCCAGCAGCCGATCGTTAGCGGGAGTCGGGAATGAGCAGTTCTTC.

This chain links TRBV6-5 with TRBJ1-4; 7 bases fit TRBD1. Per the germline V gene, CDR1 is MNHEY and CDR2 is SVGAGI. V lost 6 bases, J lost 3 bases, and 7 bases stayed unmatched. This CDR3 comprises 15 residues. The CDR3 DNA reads TGTGCCAGCAGCAGCAGGGGGGCGGCTAATGAAAAACTGTTTTTT. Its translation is CASSSRGAANEKLFF.

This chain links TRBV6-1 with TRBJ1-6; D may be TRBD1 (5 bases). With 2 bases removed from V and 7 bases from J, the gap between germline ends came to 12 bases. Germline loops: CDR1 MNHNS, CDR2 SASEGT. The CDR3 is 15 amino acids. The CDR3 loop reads CASSENPGENSPLHF. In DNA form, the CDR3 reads TGTGCCAGCAGTGAAAACCCGGGGGAGAATTCACCCCTCCACTTT.

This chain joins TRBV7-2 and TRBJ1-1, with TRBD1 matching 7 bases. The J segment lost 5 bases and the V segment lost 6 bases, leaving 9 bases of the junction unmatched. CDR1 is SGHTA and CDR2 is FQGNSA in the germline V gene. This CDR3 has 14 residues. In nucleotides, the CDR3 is TGTGCCAGCAGTTCGACCACAGGGGTGACTGAAGCTTTCTTT. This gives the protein CASSSTTGVTEAFF.

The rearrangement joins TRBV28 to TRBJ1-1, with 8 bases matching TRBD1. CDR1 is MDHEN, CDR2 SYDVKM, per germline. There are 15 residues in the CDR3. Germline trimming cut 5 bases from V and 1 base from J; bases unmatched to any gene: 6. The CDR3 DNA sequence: TGTGCCAGCAGTCCCTGGACAGGGCAGAACACTGAAGCTTTCTTT. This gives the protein CASSPWTGQNTEAFF.

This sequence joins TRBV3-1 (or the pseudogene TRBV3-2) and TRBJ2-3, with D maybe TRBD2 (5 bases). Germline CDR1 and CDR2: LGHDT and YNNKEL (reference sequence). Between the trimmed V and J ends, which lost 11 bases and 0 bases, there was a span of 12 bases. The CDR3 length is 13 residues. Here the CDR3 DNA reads TGTGCCGCGGGTAAAGGTAGCACAGATACGCAGTATTTT. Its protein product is CAAGKGSTDTQYF.

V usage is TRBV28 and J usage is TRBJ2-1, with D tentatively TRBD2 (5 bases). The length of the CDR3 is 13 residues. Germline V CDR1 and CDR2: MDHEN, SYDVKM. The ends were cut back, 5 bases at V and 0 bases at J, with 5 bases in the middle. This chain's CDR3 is CASSGSSYNEQFF. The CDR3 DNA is TGTGCCAGCAGTGGGAGCTCCTACAATGAGCAGTTCTTC. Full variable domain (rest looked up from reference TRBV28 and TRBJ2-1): DVKVTQSSRYLVKRTGEKVFLECVQDMDHENMFWYRQDPGLGLRLIYFSYDVKMKEKGDIPEGYSVSREKKERFSLILESASTNQTSMYLCASSGSSYNEQFFGPGTRLTVL.

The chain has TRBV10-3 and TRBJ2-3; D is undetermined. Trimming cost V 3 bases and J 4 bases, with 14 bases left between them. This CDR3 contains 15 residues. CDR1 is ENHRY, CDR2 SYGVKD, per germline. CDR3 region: CAISDSRSTPDTQYF. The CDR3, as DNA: TGTGCCATCAGTGACTCGCGGTCAACCCCAGATACGCAGTATTTT.

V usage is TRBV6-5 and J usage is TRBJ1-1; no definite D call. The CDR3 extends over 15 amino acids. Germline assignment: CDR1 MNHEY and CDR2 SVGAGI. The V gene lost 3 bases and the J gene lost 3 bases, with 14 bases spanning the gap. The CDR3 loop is CASSYNGLSYTEAFF. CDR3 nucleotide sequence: TGTGCCAGCAGTTATAATGGTTTGAGCTACACTGAAGCTTTCTTT.

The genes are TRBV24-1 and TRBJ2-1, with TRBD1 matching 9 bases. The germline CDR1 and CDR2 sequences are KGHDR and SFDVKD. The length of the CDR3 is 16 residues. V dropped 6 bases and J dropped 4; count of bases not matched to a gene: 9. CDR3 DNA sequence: TGTGCCACCAGTCTGACAACAGGGGGCGTTTACAATGAGCAGTTCTTC. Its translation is CATSLTTGGVYNEQFF.

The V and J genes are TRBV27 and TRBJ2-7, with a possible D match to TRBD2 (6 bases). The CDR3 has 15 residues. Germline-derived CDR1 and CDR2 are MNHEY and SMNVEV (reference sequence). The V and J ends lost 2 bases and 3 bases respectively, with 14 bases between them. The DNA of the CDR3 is TGTGCCAGCAGTTTAGCGGGACCCCGCTTCTACGAGCAGTACTTC. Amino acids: CASSLAGPRFYEQYF.

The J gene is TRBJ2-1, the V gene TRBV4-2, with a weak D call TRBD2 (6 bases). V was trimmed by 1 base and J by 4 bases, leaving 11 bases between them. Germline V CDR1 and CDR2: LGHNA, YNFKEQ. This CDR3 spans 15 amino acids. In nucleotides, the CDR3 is TGTGCCAGCAGCCAAGGGACCGGGACTTACAATGAGCAGTTCTTC. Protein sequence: CASSQGTGTYNEQFF.

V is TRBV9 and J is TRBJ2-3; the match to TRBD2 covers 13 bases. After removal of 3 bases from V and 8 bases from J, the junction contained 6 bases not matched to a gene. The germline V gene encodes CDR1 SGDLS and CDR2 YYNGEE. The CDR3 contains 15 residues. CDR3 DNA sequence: TGTGCCAGCAGCGCCGGGGGACTAGCGGGGTTTACGCAGTATTTT. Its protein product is CASSAGGLAGFTQYF.